The 26 T cell receptor beta chains in this list originate from one sample, sequenced in a study of Ad26.COV2.S vaccination and SARS-CoV-2 variants. The treatment is: around 19 received Ad26.COV2.S at low or high dose, single or two shots; roughly five received placebo; per-sample allocation not given. Day 63 following the first vaccine or placebo injection was when the samples were taken. Sequenced by immunoSEQ multiplex PCR; TCRdb stores in-frame clones only, minus some. Among fewer than 400,000 clones listed, about 85% were seen once. Sequenced here: peripheral blood, sampled in a trial of Ad26.COV2.S vaccine versus placebo. The receptors shown here come from a person aged 18-65 years who received the Ad26.COV2.S COVID-19 vaccine or a placebo.

The V call is TRBV5-4, the J call TRBJ2-2; D is perhaps TRBD1 or TRBD2 (6 bases each). CDR3 length: 15 residues. Germline V gene sequence: CDR1 SGHNT, CDR2 YYREEE (reference sequence). Trimming stripped 1 base from V and 3 bases from J, with 10 bases between. The CDR3 reads CASSLFGGYTGELFF. The DNA of the CDR3 is TGTGCCAGCAGCTTGTTCGGGGGCTACACCGGGGAGCTGTTTTTT.

This clone turned up a few times. One junction end does not reproduce the germline sequence, and a read error may be involved. The rearrangement uses TRBV3-1 (or the pseudogene TRBV3-2) and TRBJ2-3, with 7 bases aligning to TRBD2. Germline assignment: CDR1 LGHDT and CDR2 YNNKEL (reference sequence). The CDR3 contains 13 residues. The CDR3: CASSHGSGTTVHF. The CDR3 coding sequence is TGTGCCAGCAGCCATGGTTCCGGGACTACCGTACATTTT.

The genes are TRBV6-4 and TRBJ2-3, with 8 bases identical to TRBD2. CDR1 is MRHNA and CDR2 is SNTAGT in the germline V gene. Trimming took 4 bases from V and 0 from J; bases not matched to a gene: 3. This CDR3 region has 15 residues. The CDR3 reads CASSATSGSTDTQYF. DNA of the CDR3: TGTGCCAGCAGTGCCACTAGCGGCAGCACAGATACGCAGTATTTT.

The genes are TRBV6-5 and TRBJ1-2, with TRBD1 as a possible D gene (6 bases). CDR3 length: 13 amino acids. In germline, CDR1 is MNHEY, CDR2 SVGAGI. Trimming stripped 6 bases from V and 7 bases from J, with 15 bases between. DNA of the CDR3: TGTGCCAGCAGAAAGGGACATACAAGTGGCTACACCTTC. Amino acids: CASRKGHTSGYTF.

This clone appeared many times. The chain carries TRBV2 and TRBJ2-2; TRBD2 agrees at 13 bases. The V and J ends lost 7 bases and 0 bases, in that order; junction bases with no gene match: 5. Per the germline V gene, CDR1 is SNHLY and CDR2 is FYNNEI. The CDR3 runs to 17 residues. CDR3 nucleotide sequence: TGTGCCAGCATGAGGACTAGCGGGGGAACGAACACCGGGGAGCTGTTTTTT. This sequence encodes CASMRTSGGTNTGELFF.

The genes are TRBV6-1 and TRBJ2-1; tentatively, D is TRBD1 or TRBD2 (5 bases each). With 3 bases removed from V and 10 bases from J, the gap between germline ends came to 10 bases. Germline-derived CDR1 and CDR2 are MNHNS and SASEGT. The CDR3 has 12 amino acids. The CDR3, as DNA: TGTGCCAGCAGTGATGGGGGATGGGAGCAGTTCTTC. Protein sequence: CASSDGGWEQFF.

The CDR3 loop reads CASTQNQGGYEQYF. As DNA, the CDR3 is TGTGCCAGCACCCAGAATCAAGGGGGCTACGAGCAGTACTTC. The V gene is TRBV7-2, the J gene TRBJ2-7, with D possibly matching TRBD1 (6 bases). Looked up from germline, CDR1 is SGHTA and CDR2 is FQGNSA. V lost 7 bases, J lost 3 bases, and 16 bases lay in between. This CDR3 spans 14 amino acids.

V is TRBV30 and J is TRBJ2-1; TRBD2 aligns across 10 bases. The CDR3 contains 15 residues. Germline V CDR1 and CDR2: GTSNPN, SVGIG (reference sequence). V lost 0 bases to trimming and J lost 5 bases; unmatched junction nucleotides: 4. CDR3 sequence: CAWSVNLAGDNEQFF. The CDR3 DNA is TGTGCCTGGAGTGTTAATCTAGCGGGGGACAATGAGCAGTTCTTC.

The chain is built from TRBV29-1 and TRBJ1-6; weak D call: TRBD1 (5 bases). The length of the CDR3 is 13 residues. Germline-derived CDR1 and CDR2 are SQVTM and ANQGSEA. Between the trimmed V and J ends, which lost 6 bases and 8 bases, there was a span of 14 bases. The CDR3 region has the DNA TGCAGCGTGGGGTGGGGGACCGATTCACCCCTCCACTTT. This encodes CSVGWGTDSPLHF.

The chain recombines TRBV2 with TRBJ2-2; 9 bases match TRBD2. In germline, CDR1 is SNHLY, CDR2 FYNNEI. Trimming removed 5 bases from V and 4 bases from J; junction bases left unmatched: 5. CDR3 length: 15 residues. CDR3 DNA sequence: TGTGCCAGCAGTCTAGCGGGGACCGCCACCGGGGAGCTGTTTTTT. This encodes CASSLAGTATGELFF.

This clone has a single count. The gene calls are TRBV7-2 and TRBJ1-6; possible D gene TRBD1, 5 bases. Germline lookup yields CDR1 SGHTA and CDR2 FQGNSA. The CDR3 has 15 amino acids. Deletions cut 3 bases from V and 10 bases from J, with 16 bases between. Here the CDR3 DNA reads TGTGCCAGCAGCTTGGACATTCAGGGCCGGTCACCCCTCCACTTT. It specifies CASSLDIQGRSPLHF.

This clone was recorded once. The chain links TRBV29-1 to TRBJ1-2; a weak D match, TRBD1 (5 bases). The CDR3 consists of 14 residues. V lost 2 bases and J lost 4, with 14 bases in between. From germline, CDR1 is SQVTM and CDR2 ANQGSEA. This CDR3 reads CSVERDSGGYGYTF. The CDR3 coding sequence is TGCAGCGTTGAAAGGGACTCCGGGGGCTATGGCTACACCTTC.

The rearrangement links TRBV19 to TRBJ1-4; no definite D call. This CDR3 comprises 15 residues. Germline CDR1 is LNHDA and CDR2 is SQIVND (reference sequence). V shed 0 bases and J shed 5 bases, with 10 bases lying between them. The CDR3: CASSIDPGRNEKLFF. DNA for the CDR3: TGTGCCAGTAGTATAGATCCAGGACGGAATGAAAAACTGTTTTTT.

This clone was recorded only once. CDR3 sequence reads: CSVQVGLTYEQYF. The CDR3 DNA reads as TGCAGCGTCCAAGTAGGGTTGACCTACGAGCAGTACTTC. The V and J genes are TRBV29-1 and TRBJ2-7; no reliable D call. Per the germline V gene, CDR1 is SQVTM and CDR2 is ANQGSEA. Trimming shortened V by 6 bases and J by 2 bases, and 14 bases separated the two germline ends. The CDR3 runs 13 residues.

The rearrangement uses TRBV5-4 and TRBJ1-6; D might be TRBD1 (5 bases). V was trimmed by 1 base and J by 5 bases, leaving 10 bases between them. The length of the CDR3 is 15 residues. The germline CDR1 and CDR2 sequences are SGHNT and YYREEE (reference sequence). The CDR3 sequence is CASSLYTTDNSPLHF. CDR3 DNA sequence: TGTGCCAGCAGCTTGTACACGACAGATAATTCACCCCTCCACTTT.

V gene TRBV4-1 combines with J gene TRBJ2-7, with a weak D call TRBD2 (5 bases). The CDR3 contains 15 residues. Germline V gives CDR1 MGHRA, CDR2 YSYEKL. Trimming left V 2 bases short and J 3 bases short, with 14 bases between. Here the CDR3 reads CASSQRFGMNYEQYF. In DNA, the CDR3 is TGCGCCAGCAGCCAAAGGTTCGGGATGAACTACGAGCAGTACTTC.

The chain couples TRBV11-1 to TRBJ2-5, with D maybe TRBD2 (6 bases). Germline lookup yields CDR1 SGHAT and CDR2 FQDESV (reference sequence). Trimming cost V 5 bases and J 2 bases, with 12 bases left between them. The CDR3 runs 14 residues. CDR3 nucleotide sequence: TGTGCCAGCAGCCCCCGGGGGTCTCAAGAGACCCAGTACTTC. Translation: CASSPRGSQETQYF.

The rearrangement joins TRBV19 to TRBJ1-2; 10 bases map to TRBD1. Germline loops: CDR1 LNHDA, CDR2 SQIVND (reference sequence). The CDR3 runs to 14 residues. Trimming took 3 bases from V and 3 from J; bases not matched to a gene: 1. The CDR3 region is CASSMDRGYYGYTF. The CDR3 DNA follows: TGTGCCAGTAGTATGGACAGGGGGTACTATGGCTACACCTTC.

J is TRBJ1-2 and V is TRBV3-1 (or the pseudogene TRBV3-2); possibly TRBD1 for D (5 bases). The CDR3 is 12 amino acids. The germline CDR1 and CDR2 sequences are LGHDT and YNNKEL (reference sequence). V was pared by 3 bases and J by 8 bases, with 10 bases between. The CDR3 sequence is CASSQGTMGYTF. CDR3 bases: TGTGCCAGCAGCCAGGGGACGATGGGCTACACCTTC.

The rearrangement joins TRBV2 to TRBJ2-1, with 7 bases identical to TRBD2. V shed 4 bases, J shed 0 bases, and the junction held 3 bases outside the gene matches. Germline CDR1 SNHLY, CDR2 FYNNEI. There are 15 residues in the CDR3. The DNA of the CDR3 is TGTGCCAGCAGTGGGCGGGGGAGCTCCTACAATGAGCAGTTCTTC. The encoded protein is CASSGRGSSYNEQFF.

The CDR3, as DNA: TGCGCCAGCAGCCGGGAGGTTGGCGGAATGAACACTGAAGCTTTCTTT. This translates into CASSREVGGMNTEAFF. This chain links TRBV5-1 with TRBJ1-1; D unclear. This CDR3 is built from 16 residues. From germline, CDR1 is SGHRS and CDR2 YFSETQ. Trimming stripped 4 bases from V and 0 bases from J, with 16 bases between. Variable domain in full (rest from reference TRBV5-1 and TRBJ1-1): KAGVTQTPRYLIKTRGQQVTLSCSPISGHRSVSWYQQTPGQGLQFLFEYFSETQRNKGNFPGRFSGRQFSNSRSEMNVSTLELGDSALYLCASSREVGGMNTEAFFGQGTRLTVV.

This chain uses TRBV11-2 with TRBJ2-2; D perhaps matches TRBD2 (5 bases). The CDR3 is 14 residues long. Germline CDR1 reads SGHAT; CDR2 reads FQNNGV. V shed 2 bases and J shed 8 bases, with 12 bases lying between them. Here the CDR3 reads CASSLIRGRGELFF. CDR3 bases: TGTGCCAGCAGCTTAATCCGGGGAAGGGGGGAGCTGTTTTTT. The full variable domain, its missing parts supplied by reference TRBV11-2 and TRBJ2-2, is EAGVAQSPRYKIIEKRQSVAFWCNPISGHATLYWYQQILGQGPKLLIQFQNNGVVDDSQLPKDRFSAERLKGVDSTLKIQPAKLEDSAVYLCASSLIRGRGELFFGEGSRLTVL.

This chain uses TRBV5-4 with TRBJ2-7; 7 bases line up with TRBD1. With V trimmed by 1 base and J by 9 bases, 10 bases remained unmatched. The CDR3 length is 14 residues. Germline V gene lookup returns CDR1 SGHNT and CDR2 YYREEE (reference sequence). CDR3 residues: CASSLQHTGDVQYF. As DNA, the CDR3 is TGTGCCAGCAGCTTGCAACATACAGGGGATGTGCAGTACTTC.

The V and J genes are TRBV5-5 and TRBJ1-2; the D is unclear. This CDR3 spans 13 amino acids. V lost 4 bases to trimming and J lost 1 base, with 8 bases between them. Germline loops: CDR1 SGHKS, CDR2 YYEKEE (reference sequence). CDR3 sequence: CASSLESNYGYTF. In DNA, the CDR3 is TGTGCCAGCAGCCTGGAGAGTAACTATGGCTACACCTTC. The full variable domain, rest sourced from reference TRBV5-5 and TRBJ1-2, is DAGVTQSPTHLIKTRGQQVTLRCSPISGHKSVSWYQQVLGQGPQFIFQYYEKEERGRGNFPDRFSARQFPNYSSELNVNALLLGDSALYLCASSLESNYGYTFGSGTRLTVV.

This chain connects TRBV6-5 to TRBJ1-5; TRBD1 might be the D (6 bases). This CDR3 is 13 amino acids long. V lost 6 bases, J lost 8 bases, and 14 bases lay in between. Per the germline V gene, CDR1 is MNHEY and CDR2 is SVGAGI. The CDR3 sequence: CASRNRALKPQHF. The CDR3 DNA sequence: TGTGCCAGCAGGAACAGGGCGCTAAAGCCCCAGCATTTT.

This sequence joins TRBV5-4 and TRBJ2-7; 11 positions match TRBD2. Looked up from germline, CDR1 is SGHNT and CDR2 is YYREEE (reference sequence). The CDR3 spans 15 residues. V was clipped by 4 bases and J by 4 bases; unmatched bases: 7. In DNA, the CDR3 is TGTGCCAGCAGCCTCGGGACTAGCGGACCATACGAGCAGTACTTC. Translating gives CASSLGTSGPYEQYF.